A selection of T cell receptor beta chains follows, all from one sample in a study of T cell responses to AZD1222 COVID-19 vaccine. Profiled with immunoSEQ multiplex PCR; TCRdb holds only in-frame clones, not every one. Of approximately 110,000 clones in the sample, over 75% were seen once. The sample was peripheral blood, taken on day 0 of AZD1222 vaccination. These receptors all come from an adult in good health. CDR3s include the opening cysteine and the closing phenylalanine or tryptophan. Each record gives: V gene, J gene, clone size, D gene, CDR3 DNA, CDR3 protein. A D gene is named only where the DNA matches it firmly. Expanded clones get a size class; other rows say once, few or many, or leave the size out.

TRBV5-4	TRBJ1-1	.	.	TGTGCCAGCAGCCCGGGAGCAGTATCCATGAACACTGAAGCTTTCTTT	CASSPGAVSMNTEAFF
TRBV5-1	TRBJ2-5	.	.	TGCGCCAGCAGCTTATCGACAGGTTTCCAAGAGACCCAGTACTTC	CASSLSTGFQETQYF
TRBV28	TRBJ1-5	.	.	TGTGCCAGCAGTGCCGCACAGGGAGGGGTGGGCCCCCAGCATTTT	CASSAAQGGVGPQHF
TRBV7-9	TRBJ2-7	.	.	TGTGCCAGCAGCTTAGCATTTGCCTACGAGCAGTACTTC	CASSLAFAYEQYF
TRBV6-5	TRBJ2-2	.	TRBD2	TGTGCCAGCAGTTACGACCTAGCGGCCACCGGGGAGCTGTTTTTT	CASSYDLAATGELFF
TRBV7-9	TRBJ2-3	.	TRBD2	TGTGCCAGCAAGCGAGGACTAGCTTCTACAGATACGCAGTATTTT	CASKRGLASTDTQYF
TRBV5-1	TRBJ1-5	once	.	TGCGCCAGCAGCTTGGGCGGGGGGGGAAGCAATCAGCCCCAGCATTTT	CASSLGGGGSNQPQHF
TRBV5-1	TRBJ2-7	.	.	TGCGCCAGCAGCTTGGAGGGGAGCTACGAGCAGTACTTC	CASSLEGSYEQYF
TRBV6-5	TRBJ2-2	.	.	TGTGCCAGCACCGGGACAACGAACACCGGGGAGCTGTTTTTT	CASTGTTNTGELFF
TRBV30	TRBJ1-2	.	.	TGTGCCTGGAGAACCTACATAGGCTACACCTTC	CAWRTYIGYTF
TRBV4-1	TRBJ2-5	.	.	TGCGCCAGCAGCTCGCCGGGGCCACAAGAGACCCAGTACTTC	CASSSPGPQETQYF
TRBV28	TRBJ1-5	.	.	TGTGCCAGCAACCCCGATAACAGGCTCCTTCACGGGCTCAATCAGCCCCAGCATTTT	CASNPDNRLLHGLNQPQHF
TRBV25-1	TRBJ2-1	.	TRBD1	TGTGCCAGCAGTTCCTGGACAGGGAAATCGGCAAATGAGCAGTTCTTC	CASSSWTGKSANEQFF
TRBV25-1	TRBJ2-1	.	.	TGTGCCAGCAGTGGCCAAGGATGGCATGAGCAGTTCTTC	CASSGQGWHEQFF
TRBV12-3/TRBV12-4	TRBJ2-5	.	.	TGTGCCAGCAATGCAGGGATAGAGACCCAGTACTTC	CASNAGIETQYF
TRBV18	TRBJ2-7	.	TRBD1	TGTGCCAGCTCACCGGTACAGGGGTCAACCTCCTACGAGCAGTACTTC	CASSPVQGSTSYEQYF
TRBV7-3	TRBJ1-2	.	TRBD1	TGTGCCAGCAGCCGGACAGGGTCGGAAGGCTACACCTTC	CASSRTGSEGYTF
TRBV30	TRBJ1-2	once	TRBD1	TGTGCCTGGAGTCCCGGGACAGGGGTTCTGGGGGGCTACACCTTC	CAWSPGTGVLGGYTF
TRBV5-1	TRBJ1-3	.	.	TGCGCCAGCAGCCACGGACAGACTGGAAACACCATATATTTT	CASSHGQTGNTIYF
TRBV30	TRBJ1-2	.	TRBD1	TGTGCCTGGAGTGTACTAGGGGGCAGCGGCTACACCTTC	CAWSVLGGSGYTF
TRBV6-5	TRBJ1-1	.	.	TGTGCCACCCGAGCCCCCAGGGTCCGGGACACTGAAGCTTTCTTT	CATRAPRVRDTEAFF
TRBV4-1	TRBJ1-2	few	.	TGCGCCAGCAGCCAAGCGACCGTCGTCTATGGCTACACCTTC	CASSQATVVYGYTF
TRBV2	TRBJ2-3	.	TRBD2	TGTGCCAGCAGTCCGTATAGCGGGGATACGCAGTATTTT	CASSPYSGDTQYF
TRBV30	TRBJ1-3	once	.	TGTGCCGGTGGGAGGGACACCATATATTTT	CAGGRDTIYF
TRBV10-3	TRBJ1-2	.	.	TGTGCCATCAGGGTATTTCCGCAGGCGGCTAACAGCTACACCTTC	CAIRVFPQAANSYTF
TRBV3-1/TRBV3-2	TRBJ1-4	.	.	TGTGCCAGCAGCCAACGGGTTGGTAATGAAAAACTGTTTTTT	CASSQRVGNEKLFF
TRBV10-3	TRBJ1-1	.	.	TGTGCCACCTCCGGTCGTCCGAACACTGAAGCTTTCTTT	CATSGRPNTEAFF
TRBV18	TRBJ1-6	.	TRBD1	TGTGCCAGCTCACCCATGACAGGGGCTTATTCACCCCTCCACTTT	CASSPMTGAYSPLHF
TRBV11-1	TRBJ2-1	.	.	TGTGCCAGCAGCCTGGAAGAGCAGTTCTTC	CASSLEEQFF
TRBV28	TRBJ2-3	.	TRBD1	TGTGCCAGCAGTCCGGGACAGCTCACAGATACGCAGTATTTT	CASSPGQLTDTQYF
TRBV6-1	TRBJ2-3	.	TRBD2	TGTGCCAGCAGTGAGGGGAGGACTAGCGGGAGGAACACAGATACGCAGTATTTT	CASSEGRTSGRNTDTQYF
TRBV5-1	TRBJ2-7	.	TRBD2	TGCGCCAGCAGGGGGACTAGCGGAGCAACCTACGAGCAGTACTTC	CASRGTSGATYEQYF
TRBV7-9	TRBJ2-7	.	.	TGTGCCAGCAGCTTATCCACGGGTGGGGGCTACGAGCAGTACTTC	CASSLSTGGGYEQYF
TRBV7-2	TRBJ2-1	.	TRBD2	TGTGCCAGCAGCTTACGGACTAGCGAGTACAATGAGCAGTTCTTC	CASSLRTSEYNEQFF
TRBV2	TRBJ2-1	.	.	TGTGCCAGTAATCCCGACGGGACTCGATACAATGAGCAGTTCTTC	CASNPDGTRYNEQFF
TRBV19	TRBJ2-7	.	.	TGTGCCAGTAGTAGTCGGGACGGAGGTGATGGGGAGCAGTACTTC	CASSSRDGGDGEQYF
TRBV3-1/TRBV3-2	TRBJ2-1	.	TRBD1	TGTGCCAGCAGCCCCCGGACAGGGGACGGAGGATGGCGGTTCTTC	CASSPRTGDGGWRFF
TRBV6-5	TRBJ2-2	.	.	TGTGCCAGCAGTCCCGGCCCGAACACCGGGGAGCTGTTTTTT	CASSPGPNTGELFF
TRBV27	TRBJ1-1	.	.	TGTGCCAGCAGCCTCAGAATGAACACTGAAGCTTTCTTT	CASSLRMNTEAFF
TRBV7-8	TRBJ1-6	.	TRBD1	TGTGCCAGCAGCTCCCTGGGACAGGGGGATTCACCCCTCCACTTT	CASSSLGQGDSPLHF
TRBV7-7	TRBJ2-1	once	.	TGTGCTAGCAGCTTAGCTGGGCAGAACAATGAGCAGTTCTTC	CASSLAGQNNEQFF
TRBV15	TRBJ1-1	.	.	TGTGCCACCAGCAGAGTTGGCACTGAAGCTTTCTTT	CATSRVGTEAFF
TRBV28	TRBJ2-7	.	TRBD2	TGTGCCAGCAGTCTCCCGGGGGGTGATCTCCTGGACGAGCAGTACTTC	CASSLPGGDLLDEQYF
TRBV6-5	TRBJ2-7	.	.	TGTGCCAGCAGCTTCCAGGGCTACGAGCAGTACTTC	CASSFQGYEQYF
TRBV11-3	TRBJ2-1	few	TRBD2	TGTGCCAGCAGCTCTTCGGCTAGCGGTGACAATGAGCAGTTCTTC	CASSSSASGDNEQFF
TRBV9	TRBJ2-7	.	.	TGTGCCAGCAGCGTAGGGGCTGGGGCCGGAGTCATATACGAGCAGTACTTC	CASSVGAGAGVIYEQYF
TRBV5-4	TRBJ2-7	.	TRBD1	TGTGCCAGCAGCTTGGACACAGGGGACTACGAGCAGTACTTC	CASSLDTGDYEQYF
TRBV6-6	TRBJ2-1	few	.	TGTGCCATCGGCCTCTCAGGGAATGAGCAGTTCTTC	CAIGLSGNEQFF
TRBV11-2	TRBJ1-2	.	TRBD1	TGTGCCAGCAGCTTTAGGGACAGCAGATCTAACTATGGCTACACCTTC	CASSFRDSRSNYGYTF
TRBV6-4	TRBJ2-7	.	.	TGTGCCAGCAGCCCTTGCTACGAGCAGTACTTC	CASSPCYEQYF
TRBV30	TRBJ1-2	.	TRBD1	TGTGCCTGGAGGCAGAGGGGGACAGGGGACGGCTATGGCTACACCTTC	CAWRQRGTGDGYGYTF